This record covers a single T cell receptor (beta chain). This record belongs to a study of blood T cell repertoires in COVID-19. Study context: Acute and convalescent COVID-19 specimens originated in the United States, Italy and Spain.

The assay was immunoSEQ multiplex PCR, and TCRdb's table has in-frame clones only and misses some. Of roughly 330,000 clones listed, approximately 88% were seen once; the top ten hold more than 7.5%. The receptor was isolated from a man aged 25-45 years with COVID-19, enrolled during active disease. The sequenced material came from peripheral blood.

The CDR3, as DNA: TGTGCTAGTGGTTTGACCCAGGGGCACAATGAGCAGTTCTTC. Its protein product is CASGLTQGHNEQFF. The chain couples TRBV12-5 to TRBJ2-1, with D tentatively TRBD1 (6 bases). CDR1 and CDR2 (germline): LGHNT, FRNRAP. The CDR3 covers 14 residues. Trimming took off 2 bases at V and 5 bases at J, with 10 bases between the two ends.